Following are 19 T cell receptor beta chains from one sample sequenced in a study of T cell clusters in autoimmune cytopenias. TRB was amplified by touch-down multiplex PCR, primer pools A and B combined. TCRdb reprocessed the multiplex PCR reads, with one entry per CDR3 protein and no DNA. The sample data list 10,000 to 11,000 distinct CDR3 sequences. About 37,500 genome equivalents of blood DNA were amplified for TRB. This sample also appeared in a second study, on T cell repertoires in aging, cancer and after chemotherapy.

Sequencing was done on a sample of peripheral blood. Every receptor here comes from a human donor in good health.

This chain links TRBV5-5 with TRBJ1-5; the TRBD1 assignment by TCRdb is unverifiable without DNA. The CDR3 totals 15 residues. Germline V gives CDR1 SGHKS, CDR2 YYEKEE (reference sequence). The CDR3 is CASSRTGQGNQPQHF.

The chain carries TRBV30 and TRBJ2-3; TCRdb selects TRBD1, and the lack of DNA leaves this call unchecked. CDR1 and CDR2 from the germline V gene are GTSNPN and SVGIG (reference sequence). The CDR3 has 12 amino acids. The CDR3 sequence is CAWSPGSDTQYF.

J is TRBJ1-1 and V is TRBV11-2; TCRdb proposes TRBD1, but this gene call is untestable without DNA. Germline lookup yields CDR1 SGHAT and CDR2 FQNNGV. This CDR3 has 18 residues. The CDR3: CASSSPRGARGMNTEAFF.

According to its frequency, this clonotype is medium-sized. CDR3 loop: CASSLFGQGTDEQYF. The chain recombines TRBV27 with TRBJ2-7; TCRdb names TRBD1, which stays unverified in the absence of DNA. The CDR3 loop spans 15 amino acids. The germline gives CDR1 MNHEY, CDR2 SMNVEV (reference sequence).

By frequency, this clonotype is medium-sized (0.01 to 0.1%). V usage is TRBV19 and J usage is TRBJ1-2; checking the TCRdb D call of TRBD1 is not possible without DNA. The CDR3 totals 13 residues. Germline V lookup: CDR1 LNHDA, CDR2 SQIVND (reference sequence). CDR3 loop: CASSARGSYGYTF.

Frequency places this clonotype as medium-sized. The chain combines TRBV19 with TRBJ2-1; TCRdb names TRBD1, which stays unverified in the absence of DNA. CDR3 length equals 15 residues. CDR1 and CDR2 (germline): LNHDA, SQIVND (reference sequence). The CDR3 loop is CASKPGQGAYNEQFF.

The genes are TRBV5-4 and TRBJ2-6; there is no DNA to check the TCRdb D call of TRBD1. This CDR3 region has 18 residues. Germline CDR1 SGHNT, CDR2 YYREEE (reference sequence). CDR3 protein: CASSPTRGLSSGANVLTF.

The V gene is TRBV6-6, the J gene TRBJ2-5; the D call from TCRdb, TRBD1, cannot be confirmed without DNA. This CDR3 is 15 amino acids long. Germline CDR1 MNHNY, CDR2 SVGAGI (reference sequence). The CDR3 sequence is CASSLRQGVGETQYF.

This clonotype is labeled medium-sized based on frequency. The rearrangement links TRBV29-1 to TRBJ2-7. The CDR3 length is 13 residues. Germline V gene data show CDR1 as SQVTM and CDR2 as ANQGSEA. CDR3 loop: CSVAKATGYEQYF.

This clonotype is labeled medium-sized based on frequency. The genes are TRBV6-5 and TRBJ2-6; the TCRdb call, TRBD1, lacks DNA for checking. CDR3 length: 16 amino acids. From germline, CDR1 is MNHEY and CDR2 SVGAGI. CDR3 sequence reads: CASSYFGGAGANVLTF.

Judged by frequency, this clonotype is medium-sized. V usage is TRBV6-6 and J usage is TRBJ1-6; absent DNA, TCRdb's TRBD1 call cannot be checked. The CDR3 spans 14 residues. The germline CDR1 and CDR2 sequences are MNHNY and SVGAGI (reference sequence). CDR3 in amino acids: CASRGGQRDSPLHF.

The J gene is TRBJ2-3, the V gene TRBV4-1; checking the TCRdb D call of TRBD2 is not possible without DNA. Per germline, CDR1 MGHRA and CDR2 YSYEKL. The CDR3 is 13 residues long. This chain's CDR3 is CASTSIRGDTQYF.

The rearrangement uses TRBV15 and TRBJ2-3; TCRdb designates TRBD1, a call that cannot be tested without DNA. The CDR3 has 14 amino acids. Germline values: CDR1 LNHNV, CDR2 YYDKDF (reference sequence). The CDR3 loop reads CATSPPGGGDTQYF.

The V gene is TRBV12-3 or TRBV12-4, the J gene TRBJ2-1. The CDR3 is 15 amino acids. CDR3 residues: CASSLEASSYNEQFF.

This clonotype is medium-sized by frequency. CDR3 region: CASTGGAFSGANVLTF. The V gene is TRBV27, the J gene TRBJ2-6; TCRdb designates TRBD1, a call that cannot be tested without DNA. The germline gives CDR1 MNHEY, CDR2 SMNVEV (reference sequence). The CDR3 loop spans 16 amino acids.

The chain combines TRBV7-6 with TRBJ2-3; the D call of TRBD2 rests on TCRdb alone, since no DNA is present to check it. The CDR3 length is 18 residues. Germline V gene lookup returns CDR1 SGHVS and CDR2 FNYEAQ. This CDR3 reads CASSRLPASGGLTDTQYF.

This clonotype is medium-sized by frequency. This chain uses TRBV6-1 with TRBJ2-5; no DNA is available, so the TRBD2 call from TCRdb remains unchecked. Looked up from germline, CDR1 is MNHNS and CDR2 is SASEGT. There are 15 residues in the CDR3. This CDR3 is CASSELAGGQETQYF.

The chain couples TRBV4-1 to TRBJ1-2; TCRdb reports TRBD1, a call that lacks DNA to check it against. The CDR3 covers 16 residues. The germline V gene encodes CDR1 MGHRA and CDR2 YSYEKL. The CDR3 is CASSQASGRTNYGYTF.

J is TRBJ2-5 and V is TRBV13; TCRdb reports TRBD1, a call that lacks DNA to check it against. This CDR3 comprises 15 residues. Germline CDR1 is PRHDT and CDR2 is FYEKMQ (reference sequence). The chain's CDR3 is CASSLGRAKGETQYF.